Presented here are 21 T cell receptor beta chains from one specimen sequenced in a study of blood T cell repertoires in COVID-19. The repertoire was sequenced with immunoSEQ multiplex PCR; TCRdb's copy has only in-frame clones and lacks some. The sample yields a few hundred thousand clones, 75% to 90% seen once. Specimen: peripheral blood. The receptors shown here come from a middle-aged woman who had recovered from COVID-19.

This clone was observed once. The chain recombines TRBV27 with TRBJ1-6; D is perhaps TRBD1 (5 bases). Trimming shortened V by 0 bases and J by 11 bases, and 14 bases separated the two germline ends. CDR1 and CDR2 from the germline V gene are MNHEY and SMNVEV (reference sequence). The CDR3 runs to 15 residues. The CDR3 loop reads CASSLSSGVGTPLHF. CDR3 sequence (DNA): TGTGCCAGCAGTTTATCGTCGGGGGTCGGGACACCCCTCCACTTT.

This clone was recorded only once. The chain employs TRBV10-1 and TRBJ2-2; 8 positions match TRBD1. Germline CDR1 WNHNN, CDR2 SYGVQD (reference sequence). Trimming cost V 11 bases and J 1 base; bases outside gene matches: 3. This CDR3 has 13 amino acids. CDR3 sequence (DNA): TGCGCCTCCGGGACAGGGAACACCGGGGAGCTGTTTTTT. It encodes CASGTGNTGELFF.

The rearrangement joins TRBV2 to TRBJ2-2; maybe TRBD2 (5 bases). The CDR3 spans 13 residues. The germline V gene has CDR1 SNHLY and CDR2 FYNNEI. V was pared by 6 bases and J by 6 bases, with 11 bases between. The CDR3 loop is CASSFGDPGELFF. The CDR3 DNA sequence: TGTGCCAGCAGCTTCGGGGATCCCGGGGAGCTGTTTTTT. The full variable domain, its missing parts supplied by reference TRBV2 and TRBJ2-2, is EPEVTQTPSHQVTQMGQEVILRCVPISNHLYFYWYRQILGQKVEFLVSFYNNEISEKSEIFDDQFSVERPDGSNFTLKIRSTKLEDSAMYFCASSFGDPGELFFGEGSRLTVL.

The chain has TRBV3-1 (or the pseudogene TRBV3-2) and TRBJ2-7; the D gene is possibly TRBD1 (5 bases). In germline, CDR1 is LGHDT, CDR2 YNNKEL (reference sequence). Trimming cost V 0 bases and J 5 bases, with 8 bases left between them. This CDR3 is 13 amino acids long. The CDR3 coding sequence is TGTGCCAGCAGCCAAGAAGGGGTCCACGAGCAGTACTTC. This sequence encodes CASSQEGVHEQYF.

The chain recombines TRBV5-6 with TRBJ2-7; 9 bases agree with TRBD1. Germline V gene data show CDR1 as SGHDT and CDR2 as YYEEEE. Trimming cost V 4 bases and J 3 bases; bases outside gene matches: 17. The CDR3 spans 18 residues. The CDR3 DNA follows: TGTGCCAGCAGCCTTGGAATAGCCGGGACAGGGCGGTTCTACGAGCAGTACGTC. Its translation is CASSLGIAGTGRFYEQYV.

The gene calls are TRBV7-9 and TRBJ1-1; 7 bases agree with TRBD1. After removal of 5 bases from V and 2 bases from J, the junction contained 8 bases not matched to a gene. Germline V gene lookup returns CDR1 SEHNR and CDR2 FQNEAQ (reference sequence). The CDR3 consists of 15 residues. CDR3 in amino acids: CASSVAGTVNTEAFF. In nucleotides, the CDR3 is TGTGCCAGCAGCGTCGCAGGGACAGTAAACACTGAAGCTTTCTTT.

The chain recombines TRBV5-1 with TRBJ1-5; 7 bases are shared with TRBD1. Unmatched junction bases numbered 9, after V lost 3 bases and J lost 3 bases. The length of the CDR3 is 16 residues. CDR1 is SGHRS and CDR2 is YFSETQ in the germline V gene. CDR3 residues: CASSSGGGGNNQPQHF. DNA of the CDR3: TGCGCCAGCAGCTCGGGCGGAGGGGGCAACAATCAGCCCCAGCATTTT.

The chain carries TRBV7-2 and TRBJ1-5, with D possibly TRBD1 on 5 matching bases. The CDR3 has 15 residues. Germline loops: CDR1 SGHTA, CDR2 FQGNSA. V was shortened by 5 bases and J by 2 bases, with 13 bases between the two germline ends. This CDR3 is CASSQGRLRNQPQHF. The DNA for the CDR3 is TGTGCCAGCAGCCAGGGTCGTTTGCGCAATCAGCCCCAGCATTTT.

V gene TRBV5-4 combines with J gene TRBJ2-5, with D tentatively TRBD2 (5 bases). The V and J ends lost 4 bases and 5 bases respectively, with 12 bases between them. There are 13 residues in the CDR3. From germline, CDR1 is SGHNT and CDR2 YYREEE (reference sequence). The CDR3 reads CASSLPGGETQYF. The CDR3 DNA reads TGTGCCAGCAGCCTCCCCGGAGGTGAGACCCAGTACTTC.

The rearrangement joins TRBV7-8 to TRBJ2-5, with TRBD2 matching over 10 bases. Germline values: CDR1 SGHVS, CDR2 FQNEAQ. The CDR3 covers 16 residues. J was trimmed by 5 bases and V by 5 bases; bases with no gene match: 11. CDR3 sequence: CASSIQSGRAGETQYF. CDR3 bases: TGTGCCAGCAGCATCCAGAGCGGGAGGGCGGGGGAGACCCAGTACTTC. Using reference TRBV7-8 and TRBJ2-5 for the parts outside the CDR3, the full variable domain is GAGVSQSPRYKVAKRGQDVALRCDPISGHVSLFWYQQALGQGPEFLTYFQNEAQLDKSGLPSDRFFAERPEGSVSTLKIQRTQQEDSAVYLCASSIQSGRAGETQYFGPGTRLLVL.

The chain is built from TRBV11-3 and TRBJ2-7; 8 bases map to TRBD1. The J segment lost 10 bases and the V segment lost 0 bases, leaving 2 bases of the junction unmatched. The germline V gene has CDR1 SGHNT and CDR2 YENEEA. The CDR3 spans 12 residues. The CDR3 sequence is CASSLEGQEQYV. CDR3 bases: TGTGCCAGCAGCTTAGAGGGACAGGAACAGTACGTC.

The J gene is TRBJ1-5, the V gene TRBV9, with 7 bases identical to TRBD1. From germline, CDR1 is SGDLS and CDR2 YYNGEE. J lost 5 bases, V lost 0 bases, and 5 bases had no gene match. The CDR3 is 15 residues long. The CDR3 loop is CASSVGQGGYQPQHF. Written as DNA, the CDR3 is TGTGCCAGCAGCGTAGGACAGGGAGGCTATCAGCCCCAGCATTTT.

V and J are TRBV24-1 and TRBJ2-5, with D unresolved. Trimming took off 3 bases at V and 2 bases at J, with 6 bases between the two ends. This CDR3 is 13 amino acids long. Germline-derived CDR1 and CDR2 are KGHDR and SFDVKD. The DNA of the CDR3 is TGTGCCACCAGTGATCCAGATCAAGAGACCCAGTACTTC. It encodes CATSDPDQETQYF.

V usage is TRBV9 and J usage is TRBJ2-1; 7 nucleotides match TRBD1. After removal of 3 bases from V and 2 bases from J, the junction contained 5 bases not matched to a gene. This CDR3 has 15 amino acids. Germline V gene sequence: CDR1 SGDLS, CDR2 YYNGEE. CDR3: CASSDGTATYNEQFF. The CDR3 DNA is TGTGCCAGCAGCGATGGGACAGCAACCTACAATGAGCAGTTCTTC.

The chain has TRBV6-4 and TRBJ2-1; 10 bases agree with TRBD2. J gave up 7 bases and V 2 bases, and 14 bases lay outside the gene matches. The germline gives CDR1 MRHNA, CDR2 SNTAGT. The length of the CDR3 is 18 residues. The DNA for the CDR3 is TGTGCCAGCAGTGACCACGGCCAGGGAGCGGGGGGGCATAATGAGCAGTTCTTC. It specifies CASSDHGQGAGGHNEQFF.

This clone came up a few times. This rearrangement joins TRBV9 to TRBJ2-3; possible D gene TRBD1, 6 bases. The CDR3 extends over 15 amino acids. The V end was cut by 0 bases, the J end by 6 bases, with 14 bases between. Per the germline V gene, CDR1 is SGDLS and CDR2 is YYNGEE. CDR3 in amino acids: CASSVGGLTADTQYF. DNA for the CDR3: TGTGCCAGCAGCGTAGGGGGGCTGACAGCGGATACGCAGTATTTT.

V and J are TRBV3-1 (or the pseudogene TRBV3-2) and TRBJ2-3; TRBD2 matches at 9 bases. This CDR3 region has 16 residues. V lost 4 bases, J lost 2 bases, and 7 bases stayed unmatched. The V gene's germline CDR1 is LGHDT and CDR2 YNNKEL (reference sequence). This CDR3 is CASSPSGKLPTDTQYF. For the CDR3, the DNA is TGTGCCAGCAGCCCTAGCGGGAAATTGCCCACAGATACGCAGTATTTT.

The chain links TRBV11-3 to TRBJ2-1; 11 bases are shared with TRBD2. V lost 7 bases, J lost 5 bases, and 4 bases stayed unmatched. The CDR3 loop spans 14 amino acids. CDR1 is SGHNT and CDR2 is YENEEA in the germline V gene. CDR3 amino acids: CASTGTSGDNEQFF. The CDR3 DNA follows: TGTGCCAGCACAGGGACTAGCGGCGACAATGAGCAGTTCTTC. Complete variable domain (other parts from reference TRBV11-3 and TRBJ2-1): EAGVVQSPRYKIIEKKQPVAFWCNPISGHNTLYWYLQNLGQGPELLIRYENEEAVDDSQLPKDRFSAERLKGVDSTLKIQPAELGDSAVYLCASTGTSGDNEQFFGPGTRLTVL.

The genes are TRBV7-9 and TRBJ1-1, with D hard to call. Germline CDR1 and CDR2: SEHNR and FQNEAQ (reference sequence). V gave up 3 bases and J gave up 6 bases, with 11 bases separating them. The CDR3 contains 13 residues. The CDR3 loop is CASSFRGGPEAFF. In DNA form, the CDR3 reads TGTGCCAGCAGCTTCCGGGGTGGGCCTGAAGCTTTCTTT.

The chain links TRBV7-9 to TRBJ1-3; a weak D match, TRBD1 (6 bases). The V gene lost 5 bases and the J gene lost 7 bases, with 18 bases spanning the gap. In germline, CDR1 is SEHNR, CDR2 FQNEAQ (reference sequence). CDR3 length equals 15 residues. CDR3 in amino acids: CASSPSGTTFNTIYF. DNA for the CDR3: TGTGCCAGCAGCCCTTCGGGGACAACGTTTAACACCATATATTTT.

The V gene is TRBV19, the J gene TRBJ2-5, with 12 bases identical to TRBD1. Trimming at V came to 9 bases and at J to 6 bases, leaving 8 bases not matched to a gene. The germline V gene has CDR1 LNHDA and CDR2 SQIVND (reference sequence). This CDR3 has 14 residues. Here the CDR3 DNA reads TGTGCCAGCGCCGGGACAGGGGGCGTCAAGACCCAGTACTTC. Translating it yields CASAGTGGVKTQYF.